There are many counts of the clone carrying this T cell receptor (beta chain). Its antigen remains unidentified. Building of the TCR beta libraries involved iRepertoire HTBI primers and Arm-PCR of CDR3 regions. TCRdb fed the multiplex PCR reads into MiXCR, producing one record per CDR3 protein. The sample includes about 420,000 distinct CDR3 sequences, 20% to 30% of them seen just once. V was shortened by 7 bases and J by 6 bases, with 10 bases between the two germline ends. This CDR3 comprises 12 residues. Per germline, CDR1 MDHEN and CDR2 SYDVKM. The data were taken from a study of regulatory T cells in long-lasting Graves disease. Whole-study context: More than 5 years of antithyroid drugs with positive TSH receptor antibodies defined persistent Graves' disease. Study results and limitations: TCR diversity was lower in persistent Graves' patients than in newly diagnosed ones.

The time point: persistent/refractory GD, antithyroid drugs over 5 years with positive TRAb. The authors made the TCR library using RNA they extracted from PBMCs. Each patient gave 7.5 to 9 milliliters of EDTA-anticoagulated peripheral blood. The chain has TRBV28 and TRBJ1-5, with unresolved D. The sample here was peripheral blood mononuclear cells (PBMCs), taken when the disease was refractory, from a patient treated with antithyroid drugs. This TCR was sampled from a female donor with Graves disease. CDR3 loop: CASNIMGQPQHF. For the CDR3, the DNA is TGTGCCAGCAACATAATGGGTCAGCCCCAGCATTTT.